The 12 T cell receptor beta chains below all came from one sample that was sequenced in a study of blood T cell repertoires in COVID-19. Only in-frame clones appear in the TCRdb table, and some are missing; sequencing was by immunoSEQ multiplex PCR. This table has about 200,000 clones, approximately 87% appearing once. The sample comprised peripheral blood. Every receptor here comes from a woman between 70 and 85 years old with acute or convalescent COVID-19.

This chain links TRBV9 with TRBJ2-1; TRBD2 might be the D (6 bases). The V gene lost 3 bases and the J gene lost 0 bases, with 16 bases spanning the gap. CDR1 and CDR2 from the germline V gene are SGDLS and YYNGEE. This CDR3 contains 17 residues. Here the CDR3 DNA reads TGTGCCAGCAGCGCCGCCGGCGGGATAAGCTCCTACAATGAGCAGTTCTTC. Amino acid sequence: CASSAAGGISSYNEQFF.

CDR3 in amino acids: CASSIEQGNQPQHF. The CDR3 nucleotides read TGTGCCAGTAGTATAGAACAGGGGAATCAGCCCCAGCATTTT. V usage is TRBV19 and J usage is TRBJ1-5; 7 nucleotides match TRBD1. Germline values: CDR1 LNHDA, CDR2 SQIVND (reference sequence). This CDR3 has 14 amino acids. J was trimmed by 4 bases and V by 0 bases; bases with no gene match: 0.

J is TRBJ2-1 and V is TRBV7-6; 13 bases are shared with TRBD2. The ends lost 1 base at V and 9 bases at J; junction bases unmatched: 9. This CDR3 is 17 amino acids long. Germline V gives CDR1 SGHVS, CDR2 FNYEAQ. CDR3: CASSLVIPGLAGTEQFF. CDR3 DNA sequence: TGTGCCAGCAGCTTAGTCATACCGGGACTAGCGGGAACTGAGCAGTTCTTC. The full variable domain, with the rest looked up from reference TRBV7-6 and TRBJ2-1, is GAGVSQSPRYKVTKRGQDVALRCDPISGHVSLYWYRQALGQGPEFLTYFNYEAQQDKSGLPNDRFSAERPEGSISTLTIQRTEQRDSAMYRCASSLVIPGLAGTEQFFGPGTRLTVL.

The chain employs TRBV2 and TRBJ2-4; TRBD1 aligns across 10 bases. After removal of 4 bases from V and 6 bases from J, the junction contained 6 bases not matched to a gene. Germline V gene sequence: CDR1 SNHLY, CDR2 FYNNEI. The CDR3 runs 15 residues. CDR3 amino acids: CASSGKTGGRNIQYF. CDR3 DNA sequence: TGTGCCAGCAGTGGAAAGACAGGGGGCAGAAACATTCAGTACTTC. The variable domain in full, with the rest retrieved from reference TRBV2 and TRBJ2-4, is EPEVTQTPSHQVTQMGQEVILRCVPISNHLYFYWYRQILGQKVEFLVSFYNNEISEKSEIFDDQFSVERPDGSNFTLKIRSTKLEDSAMYFCASSGKTGGRNIQYFGAGTRLSVL.

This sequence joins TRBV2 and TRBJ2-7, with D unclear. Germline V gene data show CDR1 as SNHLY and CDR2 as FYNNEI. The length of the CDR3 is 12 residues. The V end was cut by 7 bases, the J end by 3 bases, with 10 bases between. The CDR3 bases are TGTGCCAGCACGCTGCTCAGCTACGAGCAGTACTTC. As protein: CASTLLSYEQYF.

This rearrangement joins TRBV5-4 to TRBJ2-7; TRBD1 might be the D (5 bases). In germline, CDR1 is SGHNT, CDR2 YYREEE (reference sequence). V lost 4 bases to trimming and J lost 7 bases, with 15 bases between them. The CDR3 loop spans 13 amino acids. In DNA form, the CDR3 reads TGTGCCAGCAGCCCCCTTGACAGTCTGGAGCAGTACTTC. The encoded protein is CASSPLDSLEQYF.

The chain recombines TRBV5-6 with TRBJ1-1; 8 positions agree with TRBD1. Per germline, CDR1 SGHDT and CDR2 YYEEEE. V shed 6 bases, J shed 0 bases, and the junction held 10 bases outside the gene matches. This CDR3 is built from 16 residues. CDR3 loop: CASKDRGQGLNTEAFF. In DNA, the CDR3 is TGTGCCAGCAAAGACAGGGGACAAGGGCTGAACACTGAAGCTTTCTTT.

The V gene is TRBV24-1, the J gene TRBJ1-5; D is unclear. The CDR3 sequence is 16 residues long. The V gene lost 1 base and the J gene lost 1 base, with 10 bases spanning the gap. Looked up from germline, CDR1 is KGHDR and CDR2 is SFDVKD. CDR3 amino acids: CATSDFERRSNQPQHF. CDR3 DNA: TGTGCCACCAGTGATTTTGAGAGGAGGAGCAATCAGCCCCAGCATTTT.

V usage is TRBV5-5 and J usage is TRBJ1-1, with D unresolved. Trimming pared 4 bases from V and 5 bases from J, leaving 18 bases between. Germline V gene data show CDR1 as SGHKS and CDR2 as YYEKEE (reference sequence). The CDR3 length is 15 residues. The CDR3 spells CASSLSNLRATEAFF. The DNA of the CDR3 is TGTGCCAGCAGCCTCAGTAATCTGAGGGCGACTGAAGCTTTCTTT.

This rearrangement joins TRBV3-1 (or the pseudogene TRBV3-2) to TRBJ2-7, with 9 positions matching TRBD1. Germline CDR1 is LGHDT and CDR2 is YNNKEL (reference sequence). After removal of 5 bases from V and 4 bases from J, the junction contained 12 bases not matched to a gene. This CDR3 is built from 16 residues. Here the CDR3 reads CASSSVLGQGGYEQYF. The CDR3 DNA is TGTGCCAGCAGCTCCGTCCTGGGACAGGGTGGATACGAGCAGTACTTC.

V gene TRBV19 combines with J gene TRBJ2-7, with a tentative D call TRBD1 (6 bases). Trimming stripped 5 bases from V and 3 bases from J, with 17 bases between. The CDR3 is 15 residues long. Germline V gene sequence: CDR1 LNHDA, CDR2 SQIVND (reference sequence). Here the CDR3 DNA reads TGTGCCAGTAGTGTAACCGGGACATCGATCTACGAGCAGTACTTC. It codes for CASSVTGTSIYEQYF.

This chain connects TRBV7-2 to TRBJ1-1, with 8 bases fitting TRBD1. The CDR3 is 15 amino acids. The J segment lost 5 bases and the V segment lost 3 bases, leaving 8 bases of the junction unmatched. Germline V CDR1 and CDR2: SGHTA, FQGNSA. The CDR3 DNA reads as TGTGCCAGCAGCTTGTCAGGGGGCGCAGGGACTGAAGCTTTCTTT. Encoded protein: CASSLSGGAGTEAFF. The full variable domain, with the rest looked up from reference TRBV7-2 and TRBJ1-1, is GAGVSQSPSNKVTEKGKDVELRCDPISGHTALYWYRQSLGQGLEFLIYFQGNSAPDKSGLPSDRFSAERTGGSVSTLTIQRTQQEDSAVYLCASSLSGGAGTEAFFGQGTRLTVV.